Each of the 29 T cell receptor beta chains below was sequenced from the same sample in a study of blood T cell repertoires in COVID-19. The data were produced by immunoSEQ multiplex PCR, yet TCRdb's version contains in-frame clones alone and is incomplete. The table has about 73,000 clones, over 80% seen once. Sequencing was done on a sample of peripheral blood. The source of these receptors is an elderly man with active or convalescent COVID-19.

The genes are TRBV7-8 and TRBJ1-6, with TRBD1 matching 7 bases. After removal of 4 bases from V and 10 bases from J, the junction contained 7 bases not matched to a gene. CDR1 SGHVS and CDR2 FQNEAQ come from the germline V gene. The CDR3 is 14 residues long. CDR3 coding DNA: TGTGCCAGCAGCTGGGGGACAGTTAACTCACCCCTCCACTTT. This translates into CASSWGTVNSPLHF.

This chain connects TRBV2 to TRBJ2-2; 9 positions match TRBD1. V shed 5 bases, J shed 6 bases, and the junction held 1 base outside the gene matches. Germline V gene sequence: CDR1 SNHLY, CDR2 FYNNEI. The CDR3 runs to 13 residues. CDR3: CASSRTGAGELFF. The CDR3 nucleotides read TGTGCCAGCAGTCGGACAGGGGCCGGGGAGCTGTTTTTT.

The rearrangement joins TRBV10-1 to TRBJ2-3; 9 bases are a match to TRBD2. This CDR3 is built from 14 residues. V was pared by 6 bases and J by 3 bases, with 4 bases of the junction left unmatched. Looked up from germline, CDR1 is WNHNN and CDR2 is SYGVQD (reference sequence). Written as DNA, the CDR3 is TGCGCCAGCAGCAGGACTAGCGCTACAGATACGCAGTATTTT. Encoded protein: CASSRTSATDTQYF.

The V call is TRBV5-1, the J call TRBJ2-3, with 10 bases aligning to TRBD1. V lost 0 bases to trimming and J lost 5 bases; unmatched junction nucleotides: 6. Germline V gene data show CDR1 as SGHRS and CDR2 as YFSETQ. The CDR3 is 16 amino acids. CDR3 bases: TGCGCCAGCAGCTTGGAGGGACAGGGGTCGGGAGATACGCAGTATTTT. Its protein product is CASSLEGQGSGDTQYF.

This chain uses TRBV6-5 with TRBJ1-5; the D gene is possibly TRBD1 (6 bases). V lost 6 bases to trimming and J lost 3 bases, with 12 bases between them. CDR1 is MNHEY and CDR2 is SVGAGI in the germline V gene. The CDR3 extends over 14 amino acids. CDR3 protein: CASSFDRFNQPQHF. As DNA, the CDR3 is TGTGCCAGCAGCTTCGACAGGTTCAATCAGCCCCAGCATTTT.

The chain recombines TRBV9 with TRBJ2-5, with TRBD2 identical over 10 bases. The germline V gene encodes CDR1 SGDLS and CDR2 YYNGEE. The ends lost 3 bases at V and 2 bases at J; junction bases unmatched: 4. This CDR3 contains 15 residues. CDR3 amino acids: CASSAAGGKQETQYF. In nucleotides, the CDR3 is TGTGCCAGCAGCGCAGCGGGAGGGAAGCAAGAGACCCAGTACTTC.

The chain uses TRBV18 and TRBJ2-2; no clear D gene. V was pared by 4 bases and J by 4 bases, with 7 bases between. The CDR3 consists of 13 residues. The germline V gene has CDR1 KGHSH and CDR2 LQKENI. For the CDR3, the DNA is TGTGCCAGCTCACGCTCTAGCACCGGGGAGCTGTTTTTT. Translated, it gives CASSRSSTGELFF.

This clone has just a few counts. The CDR3 bases are TGCAGCGTTGAAGCCCTAGGGAGCAACTATGGCTACACCTTC. Its translation: CSVEALGSNYGYTF. The genes are TRBV29-1 and TRBJ1-2; D is undetermined. Germline V lookup: CDR1 SQVTM, CDR2 ANQGSEA. The CDR3 runs 14 residues. The V and J ends lost 1 base and 2 bases respectively, with 11 bases between them.

This clone was observed at least ten times. CDR3 in amino acids: CAWTTGGLNTEAFF. The CDR3 nucleotides read TGTGCCTGGACCACAGGGGGTCTGAACACTGAAGCTTTCTTT. V and J are TRBV30 and TRBJ1-1; 8 nucleotides line up with TRBD1. CDR3 length equals 14 residues. Trimming at V came to 4 bases and at J to 0 bases, leaving 4 bases not matched to a gene. CDR1 and CDR2 from the germline V gene are GTSNPN and SVGIG (reference sequence). The full variable domain, in which reference TRBV30 and TRBJ1-1 provide the parts outside the CDR3, is SQTIHQWPATLVQPVGSPLSLECTVEGTSNPNLYWYRQAAGRGLQLLFYSVGIGQISSEVPQNLSASRPQDRQFILSSKKLLLSDSGFYLCAWTTGGLNTEAFFGQGTRLTVV.

The chain uses TRBV9 and TRBJ2-2, with D perhaps matching TRBD2 (6 bases). V shed 4 bases and J shed 4 bases, with 20 bases lying between them. The length of the CDR3 is 17 residues. In germline, CDR1 is SGDLS, CDR2 YYNGEE. This CDR3 is CASSTAPHREITGELFF. CDR3 DNA: TGTGCCAGCAGCACCGCCCCCCATCGGGAGATCACCGGGGAGCTGTTTTTT.

This chain links TRBV24-1 with TRBJ2-2; D may be TRBD1 (5 bases). With 3 bases removed from V and 6 bases from J, the gap between germline ends came to 7 bases. The CDR3 covers 13 residues. The germline V gene has CDR1 KGHDR and CDR2 SFDVKD. The CDR3 nucleotides are TGTGCCACCAGTGATCCAGGGTCCGGGGAGCTGTTTTTT. It is translated as CATSDPGSGELFF.

The J gene is TRBJ2-2, the V gene TRBV7-2; TRBD1 aligns across 7 bases. V was clipped by 5 bases and J by 5 bases; unmatched bases: 2. The CDR3 has 13 amino acids. CDR1 is SGHTA, CDR2 FQGNSA, per germline. This CDR3 reads CASSEDRTGELFF. The CDR3 coding sequence is TGTGCCAGCAGCGAGGACAGGACCGGGGAGCTGTTTTTT.

V gene TRBV19 combines with J gene TRBJ1-2, with a tentative D call TRBD1 (5 bases). Trimming cost V 6 bases and J 4 bases, with 12 bases left between them. CDR1 and CDR2 (germline): LNHDA, SQIVND (reference sequence). The CDR3 is made up of 13 amino acids. CDR3 region: CASSIRGAYGYTF. The CDR3 coding sequence is TGTGCCAGTAGCATAAGGGGTGCCTATGGCTACACCTTC.

The chain recombines TRBV30 with TRBJ1-5, with D possibly being TRBD1 (6 bases). Trimming stripped 0 bases from V and 2 bases from J, with 8 bases between. Germline values: CDR1 GTSNPN, CDR2 SVGIG (reference sequence). The CDR3 spans 14 residues. In DNA form, the CDR3 reads TGTGCCTGGAGTGTGGGACAAGGCAATCAGCCCCAGCATTTT. Its protein is CAWSVGQGNQPQHF.

J is TRBJ1-4 and V is TRBV14; 9 bases line up with TRBD1. From germline, CDR1 is SGHDN and CDR2 FVKESK. The CDR3 totals 14 residues. Trimming took 7 bases from V and 6 from J; bases not matched to a gene: 6. The CDR3 protein is CASIKRDRDEKLFF. The CDR3 nucleotides are TGTGCCAGCATCAAACGGGACAGGGATGAAAAACTGTTTTTT.

The rearrangement links TRBV4-1 to TRBJ1-2, with TRBD1 identical over 7 bases. Looked up from germline, CDR1 is MGHRA and CDR2 is YSYEKL. The trim removed 5 bases at V and 7 bases at J, leaving 4 bases unmatched. CDR3 size: 12 residues. DNA of the CDR3: TGCGCCAGCAGCGAAGGGACAGTTGGCTACACCTTC. This translates into CASSEGTVGYTF.

V and J are TRBV19 and TRBJ2-2, with TRBD2 matching 7 bases. Germline-derived CDR1 and CDR2 are LNHDA and SQIVND (reference sequence). V was clipped by 7 bases and J by 7 bases; unmatched bases: 9. The length of the CDR3 is 14 residues. CDR3 loop: CASKQAGGYGELFF. CDR3 nucleotide sequence: TGTGCCAGTAAACAGGCCGGGGGGTACGGGGAGCTGTTTTTT.

J is TRBJ1-1 and V is TRBV2; D perhaps matches TRBD1 (6 bases). The CDR3 runs to 14 residues. Germline CDR1 is SNHLY and CDR2 is FYNNEI. V lost 5 bases and J 2 bases, leaving 12 bases between the germline ends. The CDR3 loop reads CASSLHGTNTEAFF. In DNA form, the CDR3 reads TGTGCCAGCAGTCTCCATGGGACAAACACTGAAGCTTTCTTT.

This chain connects TRBV28 to TRBJ2-5, with a weak D call TRBD1 (8 bases). Germline values: CDR1 MDHEN, CDR2 SYDVKM. Trimming pared 5 bases from V and 2 bases from J, leaving 12 bases between. This CDR3 is built from 14 residues. This chain's CDR3 is CASSLQGGQETQYF. DNA of the CDR3: TGTGCCAGCAGTCTACAGGGGGGGCAAGAGACCCAGTACTTC.

The CDR3 sequence is CASNNTGERGWYGYTF. The CDR3 coding sequence is TGTGCCAGCAATAATACAGGGGAAAGAGGATGGTATGGCTACACCTTC. The V call is TRBV27, the J call TRBJ1-2, with 7 bases fitting TRBD1. V trimming: 7 bases; J trimming: 5 bases; junction bases outside the gene matches: 16. The CDR3 contains 16 residues. In germline, CDR1 is MNHEY, CDR2 SMNVEV (reference sequence).

The chain has TRBV20-1 and TRBJ1-2; the D is unclear. V was clipped by 1 base and J by 8 bases, with 8 bases between them. CDR1 DFQATT and CDR2 SNEGSKA come from the germline V gene (reference sequence). CDR3 size: 11 residues. Here the CDR3 DNA reads TGCAGTGCTAGAGCGAAGGAGGGCTACACCTTC. Encoded protein: CSARAKEGYTF.

The chain joins TRBV30 to TRBJ1-1; no definite D call. Germline-derived CDR1 and CDR2 are GTSNPN and SVGIG (reference sequence). The CDR3 extends over 13 amino acids. V lost 4 bases, J lost 2 bases, and 11 bases lay in between. CDR3 DNA: TGTGCCTGGACCCGGCAGGCCAACACTGAAGCTTTCTTT. This encodes CAWTRQANTEAFF.

This chain joins TRBV20-1 and TRBJ1-1; D is ambiguous. This CDR3 comprises 11 residues. Germline CDR1 is DFQATT and CDR2 is SNEGSKA (reference sequence). Trimming stripped 4 bases from V and 4 bases from J, with 7 bases between. CDR3 nucleotide sequence: TGCAGTGCTAAGACTACCACTGAAGCTTTCTTT. Translation: CSAKTTTEAFF.

The chain recombines TRBV9 with TRBJ1-3, with D maybe TRBD1 (5 bases). Germline values: CDR1 SGDLS, CDR2 YYNGEE. The V end lost 4 bases, the J end lost 8 bases, and 7 bases lay between the germline ends. This CDR3 is built from 11 residues. The CDR3 nucleotides read TGTGCCAGCAGCCCGGGGGACACCATATATTTT. This codes for CASSPGDTIYF.

This clone has just one count. The CDR3 here is CASSPSLGYTGELFF. CDR3 DNA: TGCGCCAGCAGCCCTAGCCTTGGCTACACCGGGGAGCTGTTTTTT. The V and J genes are TRBV10-1 and TRBJ2-2; TRBD2 might be the D (5 bases). Germline V CDR1 and CDR2: WNHNN, SYGVQD (reference sequence). V shed 6 bases and J shed 3 bases, with 14 bases lying between them. The CDR3 covers 15 residues.

The chain recombines TRBV5-1 with TRBJ2-7; TRBD1 is a possible D gene (5 bases). The germline CDR1 and CDR2 sequences are SGHRS and YFSETQ. CDR3 length equals 15 residues. V was clipped by 5 bases and J by 0 bases, with 15 bases between them. Here the CDR3 reads CASRISQGSSYEQYF. The CDR3 DNA sequence: TGCGCCAGCAGAATAAGTCAGGGAAGCTCCTACGAGCAGTACTTC. Together with reference TRBV5-1 and TRBJ2-7, the CDR3 gives the full variable domain: KAGVTQTPRYLIKTRGQQVTLSCSPISGHRSVSWYQQTPGQGLQFLFEYFSETQRNKGNFPGRFSGRQFSNSRSEMNVSTLELGDSALYLCASRISQGSSYEQYFGPGTRLTVT.

The V gene is TRBV7-6, the J gene TRBJ2-3; D gene uncertain. Per the germline V gene, CDR1 is SGHVS and CDR2 is FNYEAQ. Trimming shortened V by 1 base and J by 0 bases, and 11 bases separated the two germline ends. CDR3 length equals 16 residues. The CDR3 DNA reads TGTGCCAGCAGCTTAGAATCCAGTCCTAGCACAGATACGCAGTATTTT. Its translation is CASSLESSPSTDTQYF.

The chain recombines TRBV6-5 with TRBJ1-1, with D perhaps TRBD1 (6 bases). The length of the CDR3 is 15 residues. Germline V gives CDR1 MNHEY, CDR2 SVGAGI. Trimming removed 2 bases at V and 1 base at J, with 11 bases between. CDR3 sequence reads: CASSYRGIGNTEAFF. The CDR3, as DNA: TGTGCCAGCAGTTACAGGGGGATAGGGAACACTGAAGCTTTCTTT.

The chain recombines TRBV4-1 with TRBJ1-3; D may be TRBD1 (5 bases). This CDR3 has 16 amino acids. Trimming shortened V by 0 bases and J by 0 bases, and 9 bases separated the two germline ends. Germline V gives CDR1 MGHRA, CDR2 YSYEKL. Here the CDR3 DNA reads TGCGCCAGCAGCCAAGAGGTGACAGACTCTGGAAACACCATATATTTT. Its protein product is CASSQEVTDSGNTIYF.